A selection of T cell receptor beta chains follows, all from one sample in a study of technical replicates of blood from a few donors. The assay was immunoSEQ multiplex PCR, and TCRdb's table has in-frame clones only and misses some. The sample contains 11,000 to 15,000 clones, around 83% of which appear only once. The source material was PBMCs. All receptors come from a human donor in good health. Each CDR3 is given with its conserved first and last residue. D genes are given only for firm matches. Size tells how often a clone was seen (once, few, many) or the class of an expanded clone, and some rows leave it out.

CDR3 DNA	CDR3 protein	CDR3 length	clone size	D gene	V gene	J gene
TGTGCCAGCAGCCGCCGGCGGGAGGCCCCGTCTAGGCTCTTC	CASSRRREAPSRLF	14	once	TRBD2	TRBV5-8	TRBJ2-1
TGTGCCAGCAGCTTGGGCGATGAAGCTTTCTTT	CASSLGDEAFF	11	NA	NA	TRBV7-9	TRBJ1-1
TGCACCAGCGGAGCGCTGCGCGGGTGGATCTGCCCTCTACGGCATGAGCAGTTCTTC	CTSGALRGWICPLRHEQFF	19	NA	NA	TRBV1	TRBJ2-1
TGTGCCAGCAGCTTAAAGGGACAGGCAGGGGGGAATGAGCAGTTCTTC	CASSLKGQAGGNEQFF	16	NA	TRBD1	TRBV7-3	TRBJ2-1
TGTGCCAGCACCGAGGGCAATGAGCAGTTCTTC	CASTEGNEQFF	11	NA	NA	TRBV7-6	TRBJ2-1
TGTGCCAGTAGCCCTAGCGGCTCCTACAATGAGCAGTTCTTC	CASSPSGSYNEQFF	14	NA	TRBD2	TRBV19	TRBJ2-1
TGTGCCAGCAGTGGAGGGGGCATCCTTTACGAGCAGTACTTC	CASSGGGILYEQYF	14	NA	NA	TRBV28	TRBJ2-7
TGCGCCAGCAGTCAATCAGTAGGACAGGGGGCCGCGTACGAGCAGTACTTC	CASSQSVGQGAAYEQYF	17	NA	TRBD1	TRBV23-1	TRBJ2-7
TGCGCCAGCAGCTTGACGGCTAGCGGGAGCTCGACAGATACGCAGTATTTT	CASSLTASGSSTDTQYF	17	once	TRBD2	TRBV5-1	TRBJ2-3
TGTGCCAGCAGTTCCGACAGGGCCTCCTCCTACGAGCAGTACTTC	CASSSDRASSYEQYF	15	NA	TRBD1	TRBV27	TRBJ2-7
TGTGCCAGCAGCTTTAGCGGGAGGGCCCAGTTCTTC	CASSFSGRAQFF	12	NA	TRBD2	TRBV13	TRBJ2-1
TGTGCCAGCAGTTTATTAACCGCCGGGACTAGCAATAGCAATGAGCAGTTCTTC	CASSLLTAGTSNSNEQFF	18	NA	TRBD2	TRBV27	TRBJ2-1
TGTGCCAGCAGTTTTTTCCAGGGTGTCGGGAGTCACGAGCAGTACTTC	CASSFFQGVGSHEQYF	16	NA	NA	TRBV27	TRBJ2-7
TGCGCCAGCAGCTTGGACAGCTCCACAGATACGCAGTATTTT	CASSLDSSTDTQYF	14	once	NA	TRBV5-1	TRBJ2-3
TGCGCCAGCAGCCAAGATCAAACAGGGTCGGAATCTTTCTTT	CASSQDQTGSESFF	14	few	NA	TRBV4-1	TRBJ1-1
TGTGCCAGCAGCTTCAGGGGCCTTGGGGGCAATGAGCAGTTCTTC	CASSFRGLGGNEQFF	15	NA	NA	TRBV5-6	TRBJ2-1
TGTGCCAGCAGTTTACAGCGACGGATCACAGATACGCAGTATTTT	CASSLQRRITDTQYF	15	NA	NA	TRBV28	TRBJ2-3
TGTGCCAGCAGTGAAATAGGGGCGAATCAGCCCCAGCATTTT	CASSEIGANQPQHF	14	once	NA	TRBV2	TRBJ1-5
TGTGCCAGCAGCCCCGGGACTAGCGGGAGCCGCTCCTACGAGCAGTACTTC	CASSPGTSGSRSYEQYF	17	NA	TRBD2	TRBV9	TRBJ2-7
TGTGCCTGGAGTGTATCCCGGACTAGCGGAAACACCGGGGAGCTGTTTTTT	CAWSVSRTSGNTGELFF	17	NA	TRBD2	TRBV30	TRBJ2-2
TGCAGCGTTTTCGGAGGCACTGAAGCTTTCTTT	CSVFGGTEAFF	11	NA	NA	TRBV29-1	TRBJ1-1
TGTGCCAGCAGCGTCGGGGCGGGGGCGGCCACCGGGGAGCTGTTTTTT	CASSVGAGAATGELFF	16	once	NA	TRBV9	TRBJ2-2
TGTGCCAGCAGCTTAGCTACAGATTCCGCTACTAGCACAGATACGCAGTATTTT	CASSLATDSATSTDTQYF	18	NA	NA	TRBV7-9	TRBJ2-3
TGTGCCAGCAGCTCGCCGGGACAGGGTCCCGAGCAGTACTTC	CASSSPGQGPEQYF	14	NA	TRBD1	TRBV11-2	TRBJ2-7
TGTGCCAGCAGCTTAGAGGCGGGAGTCCACGAGCAGTACTTC	CASSLEAGVHEQYF	14	NA	TRBD2	TRBV7-2	TRBJ2-7